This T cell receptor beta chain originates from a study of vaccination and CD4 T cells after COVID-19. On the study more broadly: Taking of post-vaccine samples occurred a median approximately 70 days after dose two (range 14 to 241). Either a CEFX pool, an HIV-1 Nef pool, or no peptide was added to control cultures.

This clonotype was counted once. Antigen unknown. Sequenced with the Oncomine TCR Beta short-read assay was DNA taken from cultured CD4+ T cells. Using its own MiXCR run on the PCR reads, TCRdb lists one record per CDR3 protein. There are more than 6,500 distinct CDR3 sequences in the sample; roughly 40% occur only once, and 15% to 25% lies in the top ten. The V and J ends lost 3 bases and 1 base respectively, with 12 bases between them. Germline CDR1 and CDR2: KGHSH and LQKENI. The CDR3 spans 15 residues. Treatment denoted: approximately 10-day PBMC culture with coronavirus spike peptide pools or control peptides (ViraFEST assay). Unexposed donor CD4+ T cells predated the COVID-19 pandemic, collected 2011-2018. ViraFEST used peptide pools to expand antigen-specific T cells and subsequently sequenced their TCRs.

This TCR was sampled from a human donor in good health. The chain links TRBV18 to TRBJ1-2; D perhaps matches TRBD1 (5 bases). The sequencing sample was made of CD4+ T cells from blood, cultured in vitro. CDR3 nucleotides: TGTGCCAGCTCACCGGACGGGAGGGGTAACTATGGCTACACCTTC. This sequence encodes CASSPDGRGNYGYTF. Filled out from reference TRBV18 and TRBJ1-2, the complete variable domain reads NAGVMQNPRHLVRRRGQEARLRCSPMKGHSHVYWYRQLPEEGLKFMVYLQKENIIDESGMPKERFSAEFPKEGPSILRIQQVVRGDSAAYFCASSPDGRGNYGYTFGSGTRLTVV.